These 12 T cell receptor beta chains originate from one sample sequenced in a study of blood T cells in healthy people across ages. A sample-barcoded 5' primer and a J-beta primer mix were used in a second PCR of roughly 6 to 11 cycles. MiXCR, run by TCRdb on the 5' RACE reads, gives a single entry per CDR3 protein. The sample consists of 650,000 or so distinct CDR3 sequences, roughly half of them appearing once. The specimen sequenced was blood. All receptors derive from a woman of 80 years or more in good health.

A few counts support this clonotype. V usage is TRBV7-2 and J usage is TRBJ2-2; D gene unclear. V shed 5 bases and J shed 1 base, with 14 bases lying between them. Per the germline V gene, CDR1 is SGHTA and CDR2 is FQGNSA. The CDR3 totals 16 residues. Written as DNA, the CDR3 is TGTGCCAGCAGCCACGGAAAACGGCAGAACACCGGGGAGCTGTTTTTT. As protein: CASSHGKRQNTGELFF. Full variable domain (remainder filled in from reference TRBV7-2 and TRBJ2-2): GAGVSQSPSNKVTEKGKDVELRCDPISGHTALYWYRQSLGQGLEFLIYFQGNSAPDKSGLPSDRFSAERTGGSVSTLTIQRTQQEDSAVYLCASSHGKRQNTGELFFGEGSRLTVL.

This clonotype was seen a few times. This chain joins TRBV28 and TRBJ1-2; D is perhaps TRBD1 (5 bases). Germline values: CDR1 MDHEN, CDR2 SYDVKM. This CDR3 spans 17 amino acids. Trimming shortened V by 6 bases and J by 0 bases, and 20 bases separated the two germline ends. CDR3 in amino acids: CASSLLITGTSNYGYTF. For the CDR3, the DNA is TGTGCCAGCAGCCTTTTAATTACAGGAACCTCTAACTATGGCTACACCTTC.

The chain combines TRBV20-1 with TRBJ1-5; TRBD1 aligns across 8 bases. This CDR3 region has 15 residues. Germline V lookup: CDR1 DFQATT, CDR2 SNEGSKA (reference sequence). V shed 1 base, J shed 1 base, and the junction held 3 bases outside the gene matches. As DNA, the CDR3 is TGCAGTGCTAGAGGGACAGGGAACAGCAATCAGCCCCAGCATTTT. It codes for CSARGTGNSNQPQHF.

The gene calls are TRBV20-1 and TRBJ1-4; perhaps TRBD1 as D (5 bases). V gave up 3 bases and J gave up 7 bases, with 21 bases separating them. This CDR3 comprises 16 residues. Germline CDR1 and CDR2: DFQATT and SNEGSKA (reference sequence). CDR3 DNA: TGCAGTGCTAGCACCCCAATGGCGGGGGAGGGTGAAAAACTGTTTTTT. Amino acids: CSASTPMAGEGEKLFF.

The rearrangement joins TRBV30 to TRBJ1-2; TRBD1 aligns across 7 bases. The V and J ends lost 7 bases and 8 bases, in that order; junction bases with no gene match: 10. The CDR3 totals 12 residues. Germline lookup yields CDR1 GTSNPN and CDR2 SVGIG (reference sequence). Here the CDR3 reads CASEGQPGGYTF. CDR3 DNA sequence: TGTGCCTCCGAGGGACAGCCAGGAGGCTACACCTTC.

This chain links TRBV4-1 with TRBJ2-1; 10 nucleotides line up with TRBD2. J gave up 6 bases and V 0 bases, and 5 bases lay outside the gene matches. Germline CDR1 and CDR2: MGHRA and YSYEKL. The CDR3 covers 16 residues. CDR3 nucleotide sequence: TGCGCCAGCAGCCAAGATCGAGCGGGGGGGCTCAATGAGCAGTTCTTC. This sequence encodes CASSQDRAGGLNEQFF.

A remark on this clonotype: The junction does not match germline at one end; this may be a read error. The V gene is TRBV30, the J gene TRBJ2-5; maybe TRBD2 (5 bases). Germline lookup yields CDR1 GTSNPN and CDR2 SVGIG (reference sequence). The CDR3 length is 11 residues. Written as DNA, the CDR3 is TGTGCCGGGAGTGTAACGGAGACCCAGTACTTC. Its translation is CAGSVTETQYF.

This clonotype was seen at least ten times. The rearrangement links TRBV11-2 to TRBJ2-4; no reliable D call. Trimming took off 3 bases at V and 1 base at J, with 7 bases between the two ends. The CDR3 contains 14 residues. Germline-derived CDR1 and CDR2 are SGHAT and FQNNGV. The CDR3 reads CASSFSVAKNIQYF. The DNA of the CDR3 is TGTGCCAGCAGCTTCTCCGTGGCCAAAAACATTCAGTACTTC.

The gene calls are TRBV2 and TRBJ1-6; no definite D call. The CDR3 spans 18 residues. Trimming cost V 5 bases and J 8 bases, with 25 bases left between them. Germline V CDR1 and CDR2: SNHLY, FYNNEI. The CDR3: CASSHVLGSGGVDSPLHF. DNA for the CDR3: TGTGCCAGCAGTCACGTATTGGGGAGTGGTGGAGTGGATTCACCCCTCCACTTT.

This clonotype was seen repeatedly, ten times or more. V gene TRBV18 combines with J gene TRBJ2-1, with 11 bases lining up with TRBD1. Germline CDR1 and CDR2: KGHSH and LQKENI. The V and J ends lost 1 base and 5 bases, in that order; junction bases with no gene match: 1. This CDR3 comprises 15 residues. The CDR3 bases are TGTGCCAGCTCACCACTGGGACAGGGGGACAATGAGCAGTTCTTC. As protein: CASSPLGQGDNEQFF. Full variable domain (remainder filled in from reference TRBV18 and TRBJ2-1): NAGVMQNPRHLVRRRGQEARLRCSPMKGHSHVYWYRQLPEEGLKFMVYLQKENIIDESGMPKERFSAEFPKEGPSILRIQQVVRGDSAAYFCASSPLGQGDNEQFFGPGTRLTVL.

This clonotype was picked up a small number of times. With a much larger clone just one base away, this may be a read error. The final CDR3 position lacks the conserved phenylalanine or tryptophan, pointing to a likely read error. The V call is TRBV9, the J call TRBJ2-1, with D possibly being TRBD2 (6 bases). CDR1 and CDR2 from the germline V gene are SGDLS and YYNGEE. The CDR3 length is 15 residues. Trimming took 0 bases from V and 3 from J, leaving 10 bases between them. The CDR3 DNA reads TGTGCCAGCAGCGTAGGTGTGGAGGGCTACAATGAGCAGTTCGTC. It codes for CASSVGVEGYNEQFV.

The CDR3 DNA sequence: TGCGCCAGCAGCTTGATTTCCGGGCCGGGGAACATTCAGTACTTC. Translated, it gives CASSLISGPGNIQYF. The chain employs TRBV5-1 and TRBJ2-4; tentatively, D is TRBD2 (5 bases). Per germline, CDR1 SGHRS and CDR2 YFSETQ. The CDR3 spans 15 residues. The V end lost 1 base, the J end lost 7 bases, and 15 bases lay between the germline ends.